One sample yielded the 12 T cell receptor beta chains listed below, sequenced in a study of blood T cell repertoires in COVID-19. Libraries were prepared by immunoSEQ multiplex PCR; TCRdb keeps only in-frame clonotypes and omits some of them. The repertoire consists of 250,000 or so clones, with roughly 86% occurring once and the leading ten covering more than 6.5%. Source material: peripheral blood. The receptors stem from a woman in her seventies with active or convalescent COVID-19.

This clone has a single count. The chain employs TRBV7-2 and TRBJ1-5, with 9 bases matching TRBD1. CDR1 SGHTA and CDR2 FQGNSA come from the germline V gene. The CDR3 loop spans 15 amino acids. After removal of 3 bases from V and 6 bases from J, the junction contained 6 bases not matched to a gene. CDR3 loop: CASSFNTGGGQPQHF. CDR3 bases: TGTGCCAGCAGCTTCAATACAGGGGGCGGTCAGCCCCAGCATTTT.

The chain has TRBV9 and TRBJ2-2; D call uncertain. V lost 5 bases and J 4 bases, leaving 9 bases between the germline ends. The germline gives CDR1 SGDLS, CDR2 YYNGEE. This CDR3 contains 13 residues. CDR3 amino acids: CASSAQSTGELFF. The DNA of the CDR3 is TGTGCCAGCAGTGCACAGAGCACCGGGGAGCTGTTTTTT.

The J gene is TRBJ2-5, the V gene TRBV3-1 (or the pseudogene TRBV3-2); TRBD1 aligns across 8 bases. The V segment lost 3 bases and the J segment 5 bases; nucleotides outside the gene matches: 2. The CDR3 has 13 residues. Germline V gene data show CDR1 as LGHDT and CDR2 as YNNKEL (reference sequence). CDR3 residues: CASSQDRAETQYF. The CDR3 DNA reads TGTGCCAGCAGCCAGGACAGGGCTGAGACCCAGTACTTC.

The chain joins TRBV4-1 to TRBJ2-1, with 16 bases matching TRBD2. In germline, CDR1 is MGHRA, CDR2 YSYEKL. The CDR3 has 18 amino acids. V was pared by 8 bases and J by 1 base, with 8 bases of the junction left unmatched. CDR3 coding DNA: TGCGCCAGCCGAGGGACTAGCGGGGGGGCCGGTTCCTACAATGAGCAGTTCTTC. Translating gives CASRGTSGGAGSYNEQFF.

The sample holds many counts of this clone. The V call is TRBV2, the J call TRBJ2-1, with 14 bases aligning to TRBD2. CDR3 length: 14 residues. Germline CDR1 is SNHLY and CDR2 is FYNNEI. V dropped 4 bases and J dropped 16; count of bases not matched to a gene: 9. The CDR3 loop reads CASSGETSGGAKFF. The CDR3 DNA follows: TGTGCCAGCAGTGGGGAGACTAGCGGGGGGGCGAAATTCTTC.

This clone has only one observation. This sequence joins TRBV5-8 and TRBJ1-6; unclear D gene. The CDR3 loop spans 11 amino acids. V lost 2 bases to trimming and J lost 10 bases, with 4 bases between them. CDR1 is SGHTS and CDR2 is YDEGEE in the germline V gene. The CDR3 DNA follows: TGTGCCAGCAGCTTCCAATCACCCCTCCACTTT. This sequence encodes CASSFQSPLHF.

The gene calls are TRBV6-5 and TRBJ1-5; TRBD1 is a possible D gene (5 bases). The germline gives CDR1 MNHEY, CDR2 SVGAGI. V was clipped by 6 bases and J by 6 bases, with 15 bases between them. The CDR3 runs to 14 residues. CDR3 DNA: TGTGCCAGCAGGCCTGGAGGGGAGCGTCAGCCCCAGCATTTT. Amino acids: CASRPGGERQPQHF.

The chain employs TRBV7-2 and TRBJ1-1; 9 nucleotides align to TRBD1. V shed 5 bases, J shed 1 base, and the junction held 5 bases outside the gene matches. The CDR3 runs 15 residues. Germline V gene lookup returns CDR1 SGHTA and CDR2 FQGNSA. The CDR3 region has the DNA TGTGCCAGCAGCCCCCAGACAGGGGGGAACACTGAAGCTTTCTTT. Protein product: CASSPQTGGNTEAFF.

V usage is TRBV9 and J usage is TRBJ2-1; no firm D call. This CDR3 is built from 16 residues. V was shortened by 0 bases and J by 4 bases, with 14 bases between the two germline ends. Per germline, CDR1 SGDLS and CDR2 YYNGEE. The CDR3 loop is CASSVEGDSIYNEQFF. The DNA for the CDR3 is TGTGCCAGCAGCGTAGAAGGCGACTCCATATACAATGAGCAGTTCTTC.

V and J are TRBV6-5 and TRBJ2-2; D is undetermined. This CDR3 has 14 residues. Germline CDR1 MNHEY, CDR2 SVGAGI. The ends were cut back, 9 bases at V and 4 bases at J, with 15 bases in the middle. CDR3 sequence (DNA): TGTGCCAGTATCGGAGAAACCGGCACCGGGGAGCTGTTTTTT. Protein sequence: CASIGETGTGELFF.

The chain links TRBV11-3 to TRBJ2-3; 9 bases line up with TRBD1. CDR3 length equals 17 residues. With 5 bases clipped from V and 4 bases from J, the junction kept 13 bases outside the gene matches. In germline, CDR1 is SGHNT, CDR2 YENEEA. As DNA, the CDR3 is TGTGCCAGCAGCCTAGCATACGGACAGGGGCGCTCAGATACGCAGTATTTT. Its translation: CASSLAYGQGRSDTQYF.

V is TRBV3-1 (or the pseudogene TRBV3-2) and J is TRBJ2-1; D gene unclear. Germline loops: CDR1 LGHDT, CDR2 YNNKEL (reference sequence). The germline V and J ends were trimmed by 1 base and 12 bases, with 10 bases remaining between them. The CDR3 is 12 amino acids. CDR3 sequence reads: CASSQGFASQFF. The CDR3 bases are TGTGCCAGCAGCCAAGGGTTCGCGTCGCAGTTCTTC.